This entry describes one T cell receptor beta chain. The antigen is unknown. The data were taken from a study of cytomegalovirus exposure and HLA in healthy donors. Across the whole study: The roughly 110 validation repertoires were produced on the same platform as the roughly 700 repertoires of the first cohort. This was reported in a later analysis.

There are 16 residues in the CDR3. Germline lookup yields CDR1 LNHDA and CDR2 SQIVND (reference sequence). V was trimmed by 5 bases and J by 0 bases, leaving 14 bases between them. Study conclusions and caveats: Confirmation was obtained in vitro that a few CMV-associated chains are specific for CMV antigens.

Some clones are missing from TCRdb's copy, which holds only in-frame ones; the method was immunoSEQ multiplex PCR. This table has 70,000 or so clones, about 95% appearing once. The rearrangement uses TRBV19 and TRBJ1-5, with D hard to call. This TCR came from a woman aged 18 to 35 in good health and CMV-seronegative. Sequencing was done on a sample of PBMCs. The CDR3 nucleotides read TGTGCCAGTAGTCCCCGTCGCCGGGATAGCAATCAGCCCCAGCATTTT. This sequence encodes CASSPRRRDSNQPQHF.